A single sample is the source of the 2 T cell receptor beta chains below, sequenced in a study of blood T cell repertoires in COVID-19. Using immunoSEQ multiplex PCR, the repertoire was profiled, and TCRdb retains in-frame clones only, with some absent. Found here are fewer than 350,000 clones, approximately 81% of them singletons; the top ten hold 2% to 3%. Specimen: PBMCs or T cells enriched from blood (not recorded which). These receptors came from a woman in her forties or fifties who had recovered from COVID-19.

The chain links TRBV5-6 to TRBJ1-4; D is undetermined. This CDR3 is built from 15 residues. Trimming took off 4 bases at V and 2 bases at J, with 12 bases between the two ends. Germline V gene data show CDR1 as SGHDT and CDR2 as YYEEEE. The CDR3 bases are TGTGCCAGCAGCACCCTTCGGGATACTAATGAAAAACTGTTTTTT. Amino acid sequence: CASSTLRDTNEKLFF.

The chain recombines TRBV5-6 with TRBJ2-2; 7 nucleotides match TRBD1. Unmatched junction bases numbered 9, after V lost 3 bases and J lost 4 bases. Germline V lookup: CDR1 SGHDT, CDR2 YYEEEE. The CDR3 has 16 amino acids. The CDR3: CASSWGTGTATGELFF. As DNA, the CDR3 is TGTGCCAGCAGCTGGGGTACCGGGACAGCCACCGGGGAGCTGTTTTTT.